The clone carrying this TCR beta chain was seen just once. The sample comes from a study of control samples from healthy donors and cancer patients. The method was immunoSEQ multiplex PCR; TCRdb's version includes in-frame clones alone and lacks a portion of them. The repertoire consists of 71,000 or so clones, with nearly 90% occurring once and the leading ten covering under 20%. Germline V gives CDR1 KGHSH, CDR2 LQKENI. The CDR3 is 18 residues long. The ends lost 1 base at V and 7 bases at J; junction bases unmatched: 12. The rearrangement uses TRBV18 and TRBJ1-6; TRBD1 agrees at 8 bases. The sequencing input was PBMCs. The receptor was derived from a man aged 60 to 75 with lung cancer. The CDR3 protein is CASSPRGTGEQPNSPLHF. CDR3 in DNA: TGTGCCAGCTCACCACGTGGGACAGGCGAACAGCCAAATTCACCCCTCCACTTT.